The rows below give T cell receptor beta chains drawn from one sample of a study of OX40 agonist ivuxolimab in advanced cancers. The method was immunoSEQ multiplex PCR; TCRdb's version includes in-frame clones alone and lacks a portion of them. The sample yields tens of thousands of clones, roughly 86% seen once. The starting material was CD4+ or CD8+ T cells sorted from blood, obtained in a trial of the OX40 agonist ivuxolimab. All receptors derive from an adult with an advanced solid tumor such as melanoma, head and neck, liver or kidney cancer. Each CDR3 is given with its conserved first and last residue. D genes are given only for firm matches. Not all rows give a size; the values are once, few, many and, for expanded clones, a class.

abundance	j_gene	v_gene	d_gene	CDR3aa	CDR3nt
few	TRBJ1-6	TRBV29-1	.	CSVGEGLNSPLHF	TGCAGCGTTGGGGAAGGGCTTAATTCACCCCTCCACTTT
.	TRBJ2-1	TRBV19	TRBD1	CASTGTGDNEQFF	TGTGCCAGTACCGGGACAGGGGACAATGAGCAGTTCTTC
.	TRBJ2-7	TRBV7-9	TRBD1	CASSTDRGYEQYF	TGTGCCAGCAGTACCGACAGGGGGTACGAGCAGTACTTC
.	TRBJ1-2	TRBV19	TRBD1	CASSRGQGNGYTF	TGTGCCAGTAGTCGAGGACAGGGGAACGGCTACACCTTC
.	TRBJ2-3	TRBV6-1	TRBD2	CASIRGTSATDTQYF	TGTGCCAGCATACGGGGGACTAGCGCCACGGATACGCAGTATTTT
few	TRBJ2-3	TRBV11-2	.	CASSLADTQYF	TGTGCCAGCAGCTTAGCGGATACGCAGTATTTT
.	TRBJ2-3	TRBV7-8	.	CASSLSAASRTDTQYF	TGTGCCAGCAGCTTATCTGCAGCTAGCCGCACAGATACGCAGTATTTT
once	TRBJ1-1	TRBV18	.	CASSLRENTEAFF	TGTGCCAGCTCACTTCGGGAGAACACTGAAGCTTTCTTT
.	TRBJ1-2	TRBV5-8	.	CASSRRGTSPLTF	TGTGCCAGCAGCCGACGCGGGACATCGCCCTTAACCTTC
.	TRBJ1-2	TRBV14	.	CASSQVFGGGAQLGGYTF	TGTGCCAGCAGCCAAGTTTTCGGAGGGGGGGCGCAACTCGGTGGCTACACCTTC
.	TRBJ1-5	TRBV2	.	CASSETPYSNQPQHF	TGTGCCAGCAGTGAGACACCCTATAGCAATCAGCCCCAGCATTTT
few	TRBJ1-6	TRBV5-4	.	CASSPAPNSPLHF	TGTGCCAGCAGCCCGGCCCCTAATTCACCCCTCCACTTT
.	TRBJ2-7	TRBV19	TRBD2	CASSLGSSGYYEQYF	TGTGCCAGTAGCCTGGGTTCTAGCGGCTATTACGAGCAGTACTTC
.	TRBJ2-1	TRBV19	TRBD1	CASSTSGTGGFGEQFF	TGTGCCAGTAGTACTTCCGGGACAGGGGGCTTCGGTGAGCAGTTCTTC
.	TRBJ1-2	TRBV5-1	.	CASSGGGPNYGYTF	TGCGCCAGCTCCGGAGGGGGGCCCAACTATGGCTACACCTTC